The source of this TCR beta chain is a study of memory CD4+ T cells and cytomegalovirus serostatus. Background on the study: Of the healthy Belgian adults, several were CMV seropositive and 24 seronegative.

Comments on this clone: Its antigen is not identified.

CDR3 length: 14 residues. V dropped 4 bases and J dropped 5 bases, with 16 bases sitting between them. Germline loops: CDR1 SGHNT, CDR2 YYREEE (reference sequence). Single viable CD3+CD4+CD8-CD45RO+ cells were sorted as the memory CD4+ T cells. Regarding the study as a whole: Suggested: most of the CMV-linked TCR signature lies in CD4+ memory cells.

Clones were sequenced by immunoSEQ multiplex PCR, and TCRdb holds only the in-frame ones, with some missing. Of roughly 49,000 clones detected, 65% to 85% appear once; the ten largest clones hold roughly 0.59%. This chain uses TRBV5-4 with TRBJ2-7; D could derive from TRBD1 or TRBD2 (5 bases each). Specimen: memory CD4+ T cells from blood. The clonotype originates from an adult in good health and CMV-seronegative. The CDR3 sequence: CASSLRDGLNEQYF. The CDR3 coding sequence is TGTGCCAGCAGCCTCCGGGACGGATTAAACGAGCAGTACTTC.